This is a list of T cell receptor beta chains from one sample in a study of blood T cell repertoires in COVID-19. Clones were read by immunoSEQ multiplex PCR, and TCRdb kept only the in-frame ones, dropping some. The table has 90,000 to 150,000 clones, around three quarters seen once; the top ten hold 3% to 4.5%. Sequencing input: peripheral blood. Receptors were obtained from an elderly woman with acute or convalescent COVID-19. Each CDR3 is given with its conserved first and last residue. The D gene is left open where the match is weak. The size of a clone is reported for some rows only, either as once, few or many, or as a class for expanded clones.

TRBJ2-1 | TRBV6-2/TRBV6-3 | TRBD2 | . | CASSSRRGLAGTGTYNEQFF | TGTGCCAGCAGTTCGCGGCGTGGACTAGCGGGAACGGGGACCTACAATGAGCAGTTCTTC
TRBJ1-2 | TRBV18 | . | . | CASSPRSLASQNYGYTF | TGTGCCAGCTCACCCCGAAGCCTTGCATCTCAAAACTATGGCTACACCTTC
TRBJ2-7 | TRBV2 | TRBD1 | . | CASSAGQGTEQYF | TGTGCCAGCAGTGCGGGACAGGGAACCGAGCAGTACTTC
TRBJ1-2 | TRBV2 | . | . | CASSEVGGGYTF | TGTGCCAGCAGTGAAGTAGGGGGTGGCTACACCTTC
TRBJ2-5 | TRBV29-1 | TRBD1 | . | CSDRDRASETQYF | TGCAGCGACCGGGACAGGGCCTCAGAGACCCAGTACTTC
TRBJ2-5 | TRBV5-6 | TRBD1 | . | CASSGTGKEETQYF | TGTGCCAGCAGTGGGACAGGGAAGGAAGAGACCCAGTACTTC
TRBJ1-1 | TRBV13 | TRBD1 | . | CASSPGQGTVHTEAFF | TGTGCCAGCAGCCCAGGACAGGGGACCGTACACACTGAAGCTTTCTTT
TRBJ1-5 | TRBV28 | . | once | CASSFGPYSNQPQHF | TGTGCCAGCAGTTTTGGGCCCTATAGCAATCAGCCCCAGCATTTT
TRBJ1-2 | TRBV28 | TRBD1 | . | CASSLAGGERRGYTF | TGTGCCAGCAGTTTGGCAGGGGGCGAAAGAAGGGGCTACACCTTC
TRBJ2-2 | TRBV5-1 | TRBD1 | . | CASSLEGQGYTGELFF | TGCGCCAGCAGCTTGGAGGGACAGGGATACACCGGGGAGCTGTTTTTT
TRBJ2-3 | TRBV21-1 | . | few | CASSKPGRRGGTDTQYF | TGTGCCAGCAGCAAACCCGGCCGCAGGGGAGGCACAGATACGCAGTATTTT
TRBJ2-1 | TRBV4-3 | TRBD2 | . | CASSQDWTSGNEQFF | TGCGCCAGCAGCCAAGATTGGACTAGCGGAAATGAGCAGTTCTTC
TRBJ1-4 | TRBV6-6 | TRBD1 | few | CASTARDSYNEKLFF | TGTGCCAGCACTGCCCGGGACAGCTATAATGAAAAACTGTTTTTT
TRBJ1-1 | TRBV27 | . | . | CASRQGHTEAFF | TGTGCCAGCAGACAGGGTCATACTGAAGCTTTCTTT
TRBJ2-1 | TRBV7-3 | TRBD2 | . | CASSPGTSGRSSEQFF | TGTGCCAGCAGCCCGGGGACTAGCGGGAGATCTAGTGAGCAGTTCTTC
TRBJ1-2 | TRBV28 | . | . | CASSFGGIGGYTF | TGTGCCAGCAGTTTTGGGGGGATAGGGGGCTACACCTTC
TRBJ2-7 | TRBV28 | TRBD2 | . | CASMTSGSVYEQYF | TGTGCCAGCATGACTAGCGGGAGTGTATACGAGCAGTACTTC
TRBJ1-2 | TRBV6-5 | TRBD1 | . | CASTDLGQGLNGYTF | TGTGCCAGCACCGATCTGGGACAGGGGCTCAATGGCTACACCTTC
TRBJ2-5 | TRBV6-1 | . | . | CASSEAMGTSQETQYF | TGTGCCAGCAGTGAAGCAATGGGGACATCCCAAGAGACCCAGTACTTC
TRBJ1-6 | TRBV18 | . | once | CASSPNRGGNSPLHF | TGTGCCAGCTCACCGAACAGAGGAGGTAATTCACCCCTCCACTTT
TRBJ2-2 | TRBV4-2 | . | . | CASSQDPGTSNTGELFF | TGTGCCAGCAGCCAAGATCCCGGGACATCGAACACCGGGGAGCTGTTTTTT
TRBJ2-2 | TRBV19 | TRBD2 | . | CASSTSGSTGELFF | TGTGCCAGTAGTACTAGCGGGAGCACCGGGGAGCTGTTTTTT
TRBJ1-1 | TRBV5-1 | TRBD1 | . | CASSRDSQNTEAFF | TGCGCCAGCAGTCGGGACAGCCAGAACACTGAAGCTTTCTTT
TRBJ2-1 | TRBV7-2 | TRBD1 | . | CASSFTGGWDEQFF | TGTGCCAGCAGCTTTACAGGGGGCTGGGATGAGCAGTTCTTC
TRBJ2-7 | TRBV11-1 | . | . | CASSFRQTSYEQYF | TGTGCCAGCAGCTTTAGACAGACCTCCTACGAGCAGTACTTC
TRBJ1-4 | TRBV30 | . | . | CAWSLVQGGEKLFF | TGTGCCTGGAGTTTGGTACAGGGTGGCGAAAAACTGTTTTTT
TRBJ2-5 | TRBV7-2 | TRBD2 | once | CASSFSLGASGIETQYF | TGTGCCAGCAGCTTCTCTCTCGGGGCTAGCGGCATCGAGACCCAGTACTTC
TRBJ1-5 | TRBV2 | . | . | CASRPGQISNQPQHF | TGTGCCAGCAGGCCCGGACAGATTAGCAATCAGCCCCAGCATTTT
TRBJ2-2 | TRBV18 | TRBD1 | . | CASSPATGGRTGELFF | TGTGCCAGCTCACCTGCGACAGGGGGAAGAACCGGGGAGCTGTTTTTT
TRBJ2-6 | TRBV24-1 | . | . | CATSDPTGSGANVLTF | TGTGCCACCAGTGACCCCACAGGCTCTGGGGCCAACGTCCTGACTTTC
TRBJ2-3 | TRBV5-1 | . | . | CASSFGRTTTDTQYF | TGCGCCAGCAGCTTTGGTAGAACCACCACAGATACGCAGTATTTT
TRBJ1-1 | TRBV4-2 | . | few | CAGSFGRGTEAFF | TGTGCCGGCTCTTTTGGACGGGGAACTGAAGCTTTCTTT
TRBJ1-1 | TRBV7-8 | . | once | CASSLTLEAEAFF | TGTGCCAGCAGCTTGACGCTGGAGGCGGAGGCTTTCTTT
TRBJ2-2 | TRBV19 | TRBD1 | . | CASRVDRALTGELFF | TGTGCCAGTAGAGTGGACAGGGCCCTCACCGGGGAGCTGTTTTTT
TRBJ1-1 | TRBV19 | . | . | CASSIDLGLPKAFF | TGTGCCAGTAGTATAGATCTTGGGCTTCCCAAAGCTTTCTTT
TRBJ1-2 | TRBV30 | . | few | CAWSVTGSNYGYTF | TGTGCCTGGAGTGTTACAGGCTCTAACTATGGCTACACCTTC
TRBJ2-5 | TRBV7-9 | TRBD1 | . | CASSLSGQRQETQYF | TGTGCCAGCAGCTTATCGGGACAGCGTCAAGAGACCCAGTACTTC